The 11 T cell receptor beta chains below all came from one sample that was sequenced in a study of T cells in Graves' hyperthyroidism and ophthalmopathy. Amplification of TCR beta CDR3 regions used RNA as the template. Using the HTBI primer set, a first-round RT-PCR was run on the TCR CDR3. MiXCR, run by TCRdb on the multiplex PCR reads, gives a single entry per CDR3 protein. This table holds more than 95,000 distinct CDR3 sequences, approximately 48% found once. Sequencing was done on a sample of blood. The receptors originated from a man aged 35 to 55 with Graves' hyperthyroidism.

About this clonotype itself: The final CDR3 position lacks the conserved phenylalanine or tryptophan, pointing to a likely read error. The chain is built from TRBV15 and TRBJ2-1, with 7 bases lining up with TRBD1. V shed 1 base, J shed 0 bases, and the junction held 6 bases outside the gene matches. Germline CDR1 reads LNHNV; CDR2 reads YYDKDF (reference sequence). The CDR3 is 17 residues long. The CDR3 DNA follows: TGTGCCACCAGCAGAGGAGTATGGGACAGCTCCTACAATGAGCAGTTCCTC. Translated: CATSRGVWDSSYNEQFL.

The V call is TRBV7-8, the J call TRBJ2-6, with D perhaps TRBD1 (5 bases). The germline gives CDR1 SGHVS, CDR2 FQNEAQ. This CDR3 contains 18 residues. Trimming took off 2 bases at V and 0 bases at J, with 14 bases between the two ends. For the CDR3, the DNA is TGTGCCAGCAGCTTAATGGACATCTCCTCCTCTGGGGCCAACGTCCTGACTTTC. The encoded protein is CASSLMDISSSGANVLTF.

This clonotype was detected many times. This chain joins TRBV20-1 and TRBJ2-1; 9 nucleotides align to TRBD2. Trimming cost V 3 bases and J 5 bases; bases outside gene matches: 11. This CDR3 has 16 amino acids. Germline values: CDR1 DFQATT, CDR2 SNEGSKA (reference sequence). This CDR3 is CSARGGVAGGNNEQFF. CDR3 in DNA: TGCAGTGCTAGGGGGGGAGTGGCGGGAGGGAACAATGAGCAGTTCTTC.

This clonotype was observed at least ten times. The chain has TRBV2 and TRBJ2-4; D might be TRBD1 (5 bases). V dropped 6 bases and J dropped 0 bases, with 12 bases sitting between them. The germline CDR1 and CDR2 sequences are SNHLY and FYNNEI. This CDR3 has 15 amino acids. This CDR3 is CASRKGDIAKNIQYF. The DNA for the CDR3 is TGTGCCAGCAGGAAAGGGGATATAGCCAAAAACATTCAGTACTTC. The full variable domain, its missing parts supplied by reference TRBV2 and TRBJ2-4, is EPEVTQTPSHQVTQMGQEVILRCVPISNHLYFYWYRQILGQKVEFLVSFYNNEISEKSEIFDDQFSVERPDGSNFTLKIRSTKLEDSAMYFCASRKGDIAKNIQYFGAGTRLSVL.

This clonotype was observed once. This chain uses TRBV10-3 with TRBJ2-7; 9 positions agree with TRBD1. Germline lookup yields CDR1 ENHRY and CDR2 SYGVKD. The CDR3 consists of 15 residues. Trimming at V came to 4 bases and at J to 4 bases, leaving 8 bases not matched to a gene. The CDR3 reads CAISVRGQGSYEQYF. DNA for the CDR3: TGTGCCATCAGTGTCCGCGGACAGGGGTCTTACGAGCAGTACTTC.

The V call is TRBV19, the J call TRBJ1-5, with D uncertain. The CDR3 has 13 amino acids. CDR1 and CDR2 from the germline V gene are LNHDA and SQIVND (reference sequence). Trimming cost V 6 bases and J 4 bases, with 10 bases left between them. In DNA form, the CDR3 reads TGTGCCAGTAGAGAGGACGAGAATCAGCCCCAGCATTTT. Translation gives CASREDENQPQHF.

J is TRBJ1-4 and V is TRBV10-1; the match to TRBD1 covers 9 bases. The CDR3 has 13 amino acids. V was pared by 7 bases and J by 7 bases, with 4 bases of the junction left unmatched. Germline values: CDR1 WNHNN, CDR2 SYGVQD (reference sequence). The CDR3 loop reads CASTWTGAEKLFF. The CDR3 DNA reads TGCGCCAGCACCTGGACAGGGGCTGAAAAACTGTTTTTT.

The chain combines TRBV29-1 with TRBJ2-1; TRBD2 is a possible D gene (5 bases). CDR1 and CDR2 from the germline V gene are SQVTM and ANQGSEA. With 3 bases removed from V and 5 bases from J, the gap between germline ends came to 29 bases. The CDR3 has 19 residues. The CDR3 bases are TGCAGCGTTGAGGGTCCTGCCAGCAGCTTCTTAGCGCACGACAATGAGCAGTTCTTC. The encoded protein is CSVEGPASSFLAHDNEQFF.

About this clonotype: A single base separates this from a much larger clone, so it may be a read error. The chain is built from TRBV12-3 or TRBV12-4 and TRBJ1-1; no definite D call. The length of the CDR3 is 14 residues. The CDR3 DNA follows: TGTGCCAGCAAATATGGAGGTATGAACGCTGAAGCTTTCTTT. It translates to CASKYGGMNAEAFF.

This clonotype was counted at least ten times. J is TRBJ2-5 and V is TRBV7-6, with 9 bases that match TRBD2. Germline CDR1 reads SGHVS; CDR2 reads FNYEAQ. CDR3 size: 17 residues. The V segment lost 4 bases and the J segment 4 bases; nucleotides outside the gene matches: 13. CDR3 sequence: CASSWSSGRWGRETQYF. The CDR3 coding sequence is TGTGCCAGCAGCTGGAGTAGCGGGAGATGGGGGAGAGAGACCCAGTACTTC.

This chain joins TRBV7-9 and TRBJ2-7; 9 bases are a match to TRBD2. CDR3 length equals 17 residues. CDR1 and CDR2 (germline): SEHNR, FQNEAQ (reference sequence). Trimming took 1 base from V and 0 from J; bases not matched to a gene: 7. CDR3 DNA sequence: TGTGCCAGCAGCTTAGTTACTAGCGGGTGGAACTCCTACGAGCAGTACTTC. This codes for CASSLVTSGWNSYEQYF.